The entry below describes one T cell receptor beta chain. The specificity of this receptor is unknown. No much larger clone exists at a distance of one base, and base qualities are not known. The immunoSEQ Assay, a bias-controlled multiplex PCR, was used to amplify TCRbeta CDR3 regions from genomic DNA. From the authors' description of their analysis: Within the assay, amplification of reference gene primers was used to estimate how many nucleated cells each sample contained. To quantify the absolute abundance of each unique TCRbeta CDR3 rearrangement, sequence reads were collapsed and filtered. For each sample, productive Simpson clonality was calculated by taking the square root of Simpson's diversity index across productive rearrangements. TCRdb retrieved this table from immuneACCESS and kept in-frame rearrangements only. Not all clones are present; in checked studies, unresolved V genes account for under half, and no reason is known for the remainder. For V, J and clone size, that table is used; D and trimming come from the DNA. The sample includes 490,000 or so clones, with approximately 91% observed a single time. Of the sample, under 9.5% is held by the ten largest clones.

Participants in the prospective study were enrolled through a virtual design, were aged 18 to 89 years, and lived in approximately 24 United States geographic areas. In the prospective study, participants were assigned to cohorts based on the clinical history participants reported in a screening survey and a study questionnaire. Recovered participants in ImmuneRACE Cohort 3 were defined by two consecutive negative NP/OP PCR tests, clearance by a healthcare professional, or resolution of symptoms. In the prospective study, mobile phlebotomists collected whole blood, serum and a nasopharyngeal or oropharyngeal swab from each participant. Prospective study participants could optionally give additional blood draws and questionnaires over an approximately two-month period. Blood samples from the prospective study were shipped frozen or at room temperature prior to DNA extraction. This sample is part of a study of blood T cell repertoires in COVID-19 (dated by TCRdb to about 2020). As for the study more broadly: Samples covering the acute and convalescent phases of COVID-19 were provided by collaborators in the United States, Italy and Spain. The material from the prospective study consisted of cDNA or gDNA derived from T cells, B-cell-depleted T cells, or PBMCs. Subjects who had been exposed to COVID-19, were actively infected with it, or had recovered from it provided the deeply sampled blood TCRbeta repertoires that made up the dataset. The repertoires were made available in a free public database intended to serve as a resource for research on the immune response to SARS-CoV-2. Samples came from the ongoing ImmuneRACE study (first 160 participants) plus 1,254 subjects from 6 global collaborators. The sample metadata nearly always contained a de-identified subject ID, COVID-19 status, age in years and sex. Where available, HLA class I and class II types were taken from metadata supplied by the sample provider and were not determined by assay-based typing.

The germline V gene yields SGHAT for CDR1 and FQNNGV for CDR2. V is cut back by 5 bases and J by 1 base, with 1 base in the junction unmatched. From its cysteine to its valine, the CDR3 spans 14 amino acids. The CDR3 DNA has 42 bases and is translated from base 1. Findings and caveats that apply to the study as a whole: Clinical and demographic metadata were provided uncurated, with the amount varying by source and participant.

The chain employs TRBV11-2 and TRBJ2-7, and 11 bases in between align with TRBD1. The material sequenced was PBMCs or T cells enriched from blood (not recorded which). This sequence was found in a woman between 55 and 75 years old who had recovered from COVID-19. The nucleotide sequence reads as follows: TGTGCCAGCAGCCGGGACAGGGGGTCCTACGAGCAGTACGTC. Its translation reads: CASSRDRGSYEQYV.